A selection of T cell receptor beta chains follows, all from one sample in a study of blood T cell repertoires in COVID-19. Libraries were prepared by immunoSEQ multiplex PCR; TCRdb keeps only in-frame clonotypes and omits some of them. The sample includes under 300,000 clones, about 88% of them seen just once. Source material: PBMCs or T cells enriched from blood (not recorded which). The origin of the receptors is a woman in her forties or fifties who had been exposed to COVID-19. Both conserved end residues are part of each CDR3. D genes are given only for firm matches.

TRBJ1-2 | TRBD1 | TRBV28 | CASSLPGTGTYGYTF
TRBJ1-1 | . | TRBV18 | CASSLNLPEAFF
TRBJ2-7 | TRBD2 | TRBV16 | CASSQSGRGDYEQYF
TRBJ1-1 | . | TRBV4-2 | CASSQMGRGNTEAFF
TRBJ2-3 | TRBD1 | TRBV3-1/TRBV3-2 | CASSQLSGQGTDTQYF
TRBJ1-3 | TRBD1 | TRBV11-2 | CASSPLTRQGHSGNTIYF
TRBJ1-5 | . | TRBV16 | CASSQSGQNQPQHF
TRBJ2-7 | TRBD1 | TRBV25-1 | CASSDSPGGSYEQYF
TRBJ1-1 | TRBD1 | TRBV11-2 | CASSFRPGQGAEAFF
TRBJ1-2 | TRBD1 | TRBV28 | CASSFPRDRANWGGYTF
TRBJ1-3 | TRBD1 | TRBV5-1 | CASSLVQGTGLSGNTIYF
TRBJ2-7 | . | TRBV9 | CASSVGLPGGYEQYF
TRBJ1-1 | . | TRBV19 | CASSIGTGHTEAFF
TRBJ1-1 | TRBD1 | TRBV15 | CATSRAAGGWTEAFF
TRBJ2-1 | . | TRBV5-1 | CASSGGGRDNEQFF
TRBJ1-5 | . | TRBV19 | CASSGRGGLGQPQHF
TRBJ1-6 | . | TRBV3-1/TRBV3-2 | CASSQEGQPLHF
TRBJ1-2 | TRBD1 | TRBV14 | CASSQMPLQGSANYGYTF
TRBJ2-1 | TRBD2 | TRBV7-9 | CASSFTSGYNEQFF
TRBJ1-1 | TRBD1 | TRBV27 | CASRYDRVTEAFF
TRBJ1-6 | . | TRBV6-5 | CASSTDSRVNSPLHF
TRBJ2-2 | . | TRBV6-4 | CASSVTPGGELFF
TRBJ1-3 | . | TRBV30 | CAWSVAGENTIYF
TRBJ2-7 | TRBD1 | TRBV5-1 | CASSVRTGGFYEQYF
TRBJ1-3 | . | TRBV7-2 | CASSLDRVGDGNTIYF
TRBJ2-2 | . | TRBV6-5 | CASSYLPNTGELFF
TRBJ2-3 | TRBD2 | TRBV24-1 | CATSVSGGSTDTQYF
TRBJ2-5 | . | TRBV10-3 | CAISESSGLLQETQYF
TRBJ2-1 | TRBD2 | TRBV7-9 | CASSLALAGEFF
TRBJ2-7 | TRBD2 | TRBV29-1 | CSVATSGYEQYF
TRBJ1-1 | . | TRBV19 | CASSNLESRAQAFF
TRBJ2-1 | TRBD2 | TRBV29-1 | CSDSSGGPYNEQFF
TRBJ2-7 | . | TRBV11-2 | CASSLFPRQKAYEQYF
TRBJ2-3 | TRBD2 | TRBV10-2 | CASGLGGVGTDTQYF
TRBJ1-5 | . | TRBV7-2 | CASSLTKGNQPQHF
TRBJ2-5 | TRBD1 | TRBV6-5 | CASIPGQNIKTQYF
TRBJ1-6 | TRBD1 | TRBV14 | CASSQRGQYNSPLHF
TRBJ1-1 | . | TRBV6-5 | CASSSDKDREAFF
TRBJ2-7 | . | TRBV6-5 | CASMLTGGYEQYF
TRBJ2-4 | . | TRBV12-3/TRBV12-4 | CASSLQGNIQYF
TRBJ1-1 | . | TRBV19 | CASIAGKGTEAFF
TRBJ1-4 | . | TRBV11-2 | CASSPPGVENEKLFF
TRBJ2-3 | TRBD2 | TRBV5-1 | CASSWPSGGATDTQYF
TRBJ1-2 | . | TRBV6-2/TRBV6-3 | CASSPRAAWGYTF
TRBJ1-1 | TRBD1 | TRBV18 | CASSLGTDTEAFF
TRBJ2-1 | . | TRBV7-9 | CASMVRGSSYNEQFF
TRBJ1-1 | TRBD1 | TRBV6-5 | CASIDRATEAFF
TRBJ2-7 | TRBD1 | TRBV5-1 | CASSETGKGYEQYF
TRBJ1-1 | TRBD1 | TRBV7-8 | CASSLGQAGWTEAFF
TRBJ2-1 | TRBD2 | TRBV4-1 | CASRWTSGGYNEQFF
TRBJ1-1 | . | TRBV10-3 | CAISLTVEGTEAFF
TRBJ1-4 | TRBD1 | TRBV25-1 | CASSIPGTGDEKLFF